This is a list of T cell receptor beta chains from one sample in a study of CD8+ T cells in alopecia areata. The protocol was immunoSEQ multiplex PCR, while the TCRdb copy is restricted to in-frame clones and leaves out a portion. The sample has approximately 300,000 clones, roughly 60% seen once. Here the sequenced sample was CD4+ T cells sorted from blood, taken at week 24, from a patient treated with tofacitinib. These receptors originate from a human donor with alopecia areata. The CDR3 runs from the conserved cysteine through the conserved F or W. A D gene is named only where the DNA matches it firmly. Size is stated for part of the rows, as once, few or many counts, or as a class when the clone is expanded.

clone_size j_call d_call v_call cdr3_nt cdr3_aa
few TRBJ2-2 - TRBV5-5 TGTGCCAGCAGCACCTGGGCGGGACTCAACACCGGGGAGCTGTTTTTT CASSTWAGLNTGELFF
- TRBJ1-2 TRBD1 TRBV25-1 TGTGCCAGCAGTGTTCGGGACAGGGGCTTGCTGGGCTACACCTTC CASSVRDRGLLGYTF
- TRBJ2-2 TRBD1 TRBV2 TGTGCCAGCAGAGGACAGGTTAACACCGGGGAGCTGTTTTTT CASRGQVNTGELFF
- TRBJ2-1 - TRBV9 TGTGCCAGCAGCGTAAATCCGGGGACCGTCGATGAGCAGTTCTTC CASSVNPGTVDEQFF
- TRBJ2-3 TRBD2 TRBV29-1 TGCAGCGTCTCCGGGACTAGCGGGGACGATTGGCATACAGATACGCAGTATTTT CSVSGTSGDDWHTDTQYF
- TRBJ2-1 TRBD2 TRBV6-5 TGTGCCAGCCAGCGGGGGTACTCCTACAATGAGCAGTTCTTC CASQRGYSYNEQFF
- TRBJ1-2 - TRBV2 TGTGCCAGCAGTGAAGCGCTTCGTGGGAAGTATGGCTACACCTTC CASSEALRGKYGYTF
few TRBJ1-2 TRBD1 TRBV5-4 TGTGCCAGCAGCTCCCGGACAGGGGACTATGGCTACACCTTC CASSSRTGDYGYTF
- TRBJ2-7 - TRBV7-9 TGTGCCAGCAGCTTAGCGACGGCAGGCTACGAGCAGTACTTC CASSLATAGYEQYF
- TRBJ1-2 TRBD1 TRBV9 TGTGCCAGCAGCCCGACAGGGAACTATGGCTACACCTTC CASSPTGNYGYTF
- TRBJ2-1 TRBD1 TRBV6-5 TGTGCCAGCAGTTCCCCCAGGGGGAACCCGAATCTGCAGTTCTTC CASSSPRGNPNLQFF
- TRBJ2-1 TRBD2 TRBV9 TGTGCCAGCGGCGGGACTAGCGGGGCCCCGGGGGGCAATGAGCAGTTCTTC CASGGTSGAPGGNEQFF
- TRBJ2-7 TRBD1 TRBV9 TGTGCCAGCAGCCAGCAGCCCTTAGACAGGGCCTACGAGCAGTACTTC CASSQQPLDRAYEQYF
- TRBJ2-1 TRBD2 TRBV2 TGTGCCGCAGCGCTAGCGGGGAATGAGCAGTTCTTC CAAALAGNEQFF
few TRBJ2-5 TRBD2 TRBV19 TGTGCCAGTAGTCCGCTAGCGGGGGAACAAGAGACCCAGTACTTC CASSPLAGEQETQYF
few TRBJ2-1 - TRBV7-9 TGTGCCAGCAGGGTTGGGCTAGGGCTATACAATGAGCAGTTCTTC CASRVGLGLYNEQFF
- TRBJ2-3 - TRBV2 TGTGCCAGCTCGAGATGGCGGGAACGCACAGATACGCAGTATTTT CASSRWRERTDTQYF
- TRBJ2-1 - TRBV7-2 TGTGCCAGCAGCCCGATACGCAATGAGCAGTTCTTC CASSPIRNEQFF
- TRBJ2-3 - TRBV20-1 TGCAGTGCTAAACTCGAAGATACGCAGTATTTT CSAKLEDTQYF
- TRBJ2-5 - TRBV15 TGTGCCACCAGCAGAGAGGGACGAAGCCAAGAGACCCAGTACTTC CATSREGRSQETQYF
few TRBJ1-5 TRBD1 TRBV4-2 TGTGCCAGCAGCCTGGGCTCGAGGGGGCCGGATCAGCCCCAGCATTTT CASSLGSRGPDQPQHF
- TRBJ1-2 TRBD1 TRBV7-7 TGTGCTAGCAGCTTGCTCACAGGGGTTTGTGGCTACACCTTC CASSLLTGVCGYTF
few TRBJ1-2 TRBD1 TRBV29-1 TGCAGCGGACTTAGGACAGGGGGTAACTATGGCTACACCTTC CSGLRTGGNYGYTF
- TRBJ1-1 - TRBV5-4 TGTGCCAGCAGCTTGGACACGGAACAAAGCTCAAGGTTCTTT CASSLDTEQSSRFF
- TRBJ1-2 TRBD1 TRBV5-6 TGTGCCAGCAGCTCCAGGGGGCCGGAGGTTGGCTACACCTTC CASSSRGPEVGYTF
- TRBJ2-7 - TRBV25-1 TGTGCCAGCAGTGAACACGGGGGTTCCTACGAGCAGTACTTC CASSEHGGSYEQYF